The sequence of this TCR beta chain was determined in a study of cytomegalovirus exposure and HLA in healthy donors. Study-level points and caveats: The listing of 150 or so TCR beta chains classed them as cytomegalovirus-associated. Testing in vitro showed three CMV-associated chains specific for CMV antigens. A later analysis found first-cohort TCR clusters tended to co-occur in the approximately 120 validation repertoires.

TCRdb keeps only in-frame clones here, not all; method: immunoSEQ multiplex PCR. This table has about 360,000 clones, 86% appearing once. It was the 120-subject validation cohort, separate from the roughly 700-subject first cohort, to which the donors belonged. The CDR3 consists of 11 residues. Per the germline V gene, CDR1 is GTSNPN and CDR2 is SVGIG (reference sequence). The ends were cut back, 5 bases at V and 3 bases at J, with 8 bases in the middle. To note about this clone: Its target is unknown.

The material sequenced was PBMCs. The V call is TRBV30, the J call TRBJ2-7; maybe TRBD1 (5 bases). This receptor was taken from a woman between 18 and 30 years old in good health and CMV-seronegative. The CDR3 DNA follows: TGTGCCTGGTCAGGGATCTACGAGCAGTACTTC. It is translated as CAWSGIYEQYF. Combining the CDR3 with reference TRBV30 and TRBJ2-7 gives the whole variable domain SQTIHQWPATLVQPVGSPLSLECTVEGTSNPNLYWYRQAAGRGLQLLFYSVGIGQISSEVPQNLSASRPQDRQFILSSKKLLLSDSGFYLCAWSGIYEQYFGPGTRLTVT.